The rows below give T cell receptor beta chains drawn from one sample of a study of T cell changes during pregnancy in multiple sclerosis. Generated by immunoSEQ multiplex PCR, the TCRdb table keeps only in-frame clones and is missing some. The sample has about 34,000 clones; 90% are singletons. The input for sequencing was CD8+ T cells from peripheral blood mononuclear cells, taken before pregnancy. The receptors come from a female donor with multiple sclerosis, enrolled in a pregnancy study. The CDR3 runs from the conserved cysteine through the conserved F or W. A D gene is named only where the DNA matches it firmly. Clone size is stated in some rows and not others, as once, few, many or a class when expanded.

CDR3	DNA	D	V	J	size
CASRGTGGSYSNQPQHF	TGTGCCAGTCGGGGGACAGGGGGTTCTTATAGCAATCAGCCCCAGCATTTT	TRBD1	TRBV27	TRBJ1-5	NA
CSVEGIRENTEAFF	TGCAGCGTTGAAGGGATCCGGGAGAACACTGAAGCTTTCTTT	NA	TRBV29-1	TRBJ1-1	NA
CAWSLGQGTEAFF	TGTGCCTGGAGTTTGGGTCAGGGCACTGAAGCTTTCTTT	NA	TRBV30	TRBJ1-1	NA
CASSPPGHLSLDYGYTF	TGTGCCAGCAGCCCCCCGGGACACCTATCACTGGACTATGGCTACACCTTC	NA	TRBV7-9	TRBJ1-2	NA
CASSRGTGNEQFF	TGTGCCAGCAGCCGCGGGACAGGGAATGAGCAGTTCTTC	TRBD1	TRBV5-4	TRBJ2-1	NA
CASSAGTAAEAFF	TGTGCCAGCAGTGCAGGGACAGCGGCTGAAGCTTTCTTT	TRBD1	TRBV25-1	TRBJ1-1	NA
CASSERGNTEAFF	TGTGCCAGCAGTGAGCGGGGGAACACTGAAGCTTTCTTT	NA	TRBV6-4	TRBJ1-1	NA
CASSPGRNTEAFF	TGTGCCAGCAGTCCGGGGAGGAACACTGAAGCTTTCTTT	NA	TRBV6-6	TRBJ1-1	NA
CASSTRTGGTSPLHF	TGTGCCAGCAGCACCCGGACAGGGGGTACCTCACCCCTCCACTTT	TRBD1	TRBV11-2	TRBJ1-6	NA
CASSVTGMAEAFF	TGCGCCAGCAGCGTTACAGGGATGGCTGAAGCTTTCTTT	NA	TRBV10-2	TRBJ1-1	NA
CASSLKQGSYEQYF	TGTGCCAGCAGTTTAAAACAGGGATCCTACGAGCAGTACTTC	NA	TRBV27	TRBJ2-7	NA
CASSSGRGNEQYF	TGTGCCAGCAGCTCCGGGAGAGGCAACGAGCAGTACTTC	NA	TRBV7-6	TRBJ2-7	NA
CASSVAGSYNEQFF	TGTGCCAGCAGCGTAGCAGGTTCCTACAATGAGCAGTTCTTC	NA	TRBV9	TRBJ2-1	NA
CAILDRNYGYTF	TGTGCCATCCTCGACAGGAACTATGGCTACACCTTC	NA	TRBV19	TRBJ1-2	NA
CASSLEGRGPHYGYTF	TGTGCCAGCAGCTTAGAGGGCAGGGGTCCTCACTATGGCTACACCTTC	NA	TRBV7-9	TRBJ1-2	NA
CASSEYEDRGFTEAFF	TGTGCCAGCAGTGAATATGAGGACAGGGGATTCACTGAAGCTTTCTTT	TRBD1	TRBV25-1	TRBJ1-1	NA
CATRQGYTEAFF	TGTGCCACCCGACAGGGTTACACTGAAGCTTTCTTT	TRBD1	TRBV30	TRBJ1-1	NA
CATTVCEGCQPQHF	TGTGCCACCACCGTTTGCGAGGGTTGCCAGCCCCAGCATTTT	NA	TRBV15	TRBJ1-5	NA
CASSLSDSGFYEQYF	TGTGCCAGCAGCTTAAGCGATAGCGGTTTTTACGAGCAGTACTTC	NA	TRBV7-9	TRBJ2-7	NA
CASSVGLAGYEQYF	TGTGCCAGCAGCGTAGGGCTAGCGGGTTACGAGCAGTACTTC	TRBD2	TRBV9	TRBJ2-7	NA
CASSYGTPNTEAFF	TGTGCCAGCAGTTACGGGACACCGAACACTGAAGCTTTCTTT	NA	TRBV6-5	TRBJ1-1	NA
CASSLGQGGYTEAFF	TGTGCCAGCAGCTTGGGGCAGGGTGGTTACACTGAAGCTTTCTTT	NA	TRBV5-5	TRBJ1-1	NA
CASRGQGRMNTEAFF	TGTGCCAGCAGGGGACAGGGACGGATGAACACTGAAGCTTTCTTT	TRBD1	TRBV6-1	TRBJ1-1	NA
CASSPISAGNTEAFF	TGTGCCAGCAGCCCCATATCTGCGGGAAACACTGAAGCTTTCTTT	NA	TRBV7-6	TRBJ1-1	NA
CASSQDGQENYGYTF	TGCGCCAGCAGCCAAGATGGACAGGAGAACTATGGCTACACCTTC	TRBD1	TRBV4-1	TRBJ1-2	NA
CASSQVASGGYYNEQFF	TGCGCCAGCAGCCAAGTGGCTAGCGGGGGCTATTACAATGAGCAGTTCTTC	TRBD2	TRBV4-3	TRBJ2-1	NA
CAWSHRDNSFYGYTF	TGTGCCTGGAGTCACCGGGACAATTCATTCTATGGCTACACCTTC	NA	TRBV30	TRBJ1-2	NA
CASSFLYGNEQFF	TGTGCCAGCAGCTTTTTGTACGGCAATGAGCAGTTCTTC	NA	TRBV13	TRBJ2-1	NA
CASSLEAGVGTEAFF	TGTGCCAGCAGCTTAGAGGCAGGGGTGGGCACTGAAGCTTTCTTT	NA	TRBV7-9	TRBJ1-1	NA
CASSGLEATQFF	TGTGCCAGCAGCGGACTCGAGGCGACGCAGTTCTTC	NA	TRBV5-8	TRBJ2-1	NA
CASTEHPGANVLTF	TGTGCCAGCACCGAGCACCCTGGGGCCAACGTCCTGACTTTC	NA	TRBV6-4	TRBJ2-6	NA
CAISRAMTSGQETQYF	TGTGCCATCAGTCGTGCGATGACTAGCGGCCAAGAGACCCAGTACTTC	TRBD2	TRBV10-3	TRBJ2-5	NA
CASSHAGLTESPLHF	TGCGCCAGCAGCCACGCGGGACTGACGGAATCACCCCTCCACTTT	NA	TRBV4-1	TRBJ1-6	NA
CASSIGQGAEAFF	TGTGCCAGCAGCATCGGACAGGGGGCTGAAGCTTTCTTT	TRBD1	TRBV9	TRBJ1-1	NA
CASSREDWQGAWATEAFF	TGCGCCAGCAGCCGGGAAGATTGGCAGGGGGCTTGGGCCACTGAAGCTTTCTTT	TRBD1	TRBV4-1	TRBJ1-1	NA
CASSYSGTATNYGYTF	TGTGCCAGCAGTTACTCGGGGACAGCCACTAACTATGGCTACACCTTC	TRBD1	TRBV6-5	TRBJ1-2	NA
CASSDGSYNEQFF	TGTGCCAGCAGTGACGGGTCCTACAATGAGCAGTTCTTC	NA	TRBV6-1	TRBJ2-1	NA
CASSEGQGGFYEQYF	TGTGCCAGCAGCGAGGGACAGGGGGGTTTCTACGAGCAGTACTTC	TRBD1	TRBV5-6	TRBJ2-7	NA
CASRFSRVNTEAFF	TGTGCCAGTAGGTTCTCCAGGGTGAACACTGAAGCTTTCTTT	NA	TRBV19	TRBJ1-1	NA
CASSSYTGIEVYGYTF	TGTGCCAGCAGTTCTTATACAGGGATCGAAGTCTATGGCTACACCTTC	NA	TRBV6-5	TRBJ1-2	once
CASRFTGGLGEQYF	TGTGCCAGCAGATTTACAGGGGGTTTGGGCGAGCAGTACTTC	TRBD1	TRBV7-9	TRBJ2-7	NA
CASSSRTVNTGELFF	TGTGCCAGCAGCTCCCGGACAGTGAACACCGGGGAGCTGTTTTTT	NA	TRBV7-2	TRBJ2-2	NA
CASSSPTSVVSYEQYF	TGTGCCAGCAGCTCACCGACTAGCGTGGTCTCCTACGAGCAGTACTTC	TRBD2	TRBV7-2	TRBJ2-7	NA
CASSPGTIDSYNEQFF	TGCGCCAGCAGCCCTGGGACTATCGACTCCTACAATGAGCAGTTCTTC	TRBD2	TRBV4-1	TRBJ2-1	NA
CASSFAREFNLGQVF	TGTGCCAGCAGTTTTGCGCGGGAGTTTAATCTCGGCCAGGTCTTC	TRBD2	TRBV28	TRBJ2-1	NA
CASSEGKGGVGLAKNIQYF	TGTGCCAGCAGTGAAGGGAAGGGCGGGGTGGGGTTAGCCAAAAACATTCAGTACTTC	NA	TRBV6-1	TRBJ2-4	NA
CASSLYFYEQYF	TGTGCCAGCAGCCTCTACTTCTACGAGCAGTACTTC	NA	TRBV7-2	TRBJ2-7	NA
CATSTRGQGIETQYF	TGTGCCACCAGCACGAGGGGACAGGGGATCGAGACCCAGTACTTC	TRBD1	TRBV15	TRBJ2-5	many
CASSLTSGNYNEQFF	TGTGCCAGCAGCCTGACTAGCGGGAACTACAATGAGCAGTTCTTC	TRBD2	TRBV11-3	TRBJ2-1	NA
CASSQGYWTGTDYGYTF	TGTGCCAGCAGCCAAGGATATTGGACAGGCACCGACTATGGCTACACCTTC	TRBD1	TRBV4-2	TRBJ1-2	NA
CASSYSNQGSTEAFF	TGTGCCAGCAGTTACTCGAACCAGGGGAGCACTGAAGCTTTCTTT	NA	TRBV6-5	TRBJ1-1	NA
CASRETGREQYF	TGTGCCAGTAGGGAAACAGGGCGCGAGCAGTACTTC	NA	TRBV19	TRBJ2-7	NA